This record looks at one TCR beta chain sequence and its context. Data came from immunoSEQ multiplex PCR; TCRdb stores just in-frame clones and leaves some out. The sample has 60,000 or so clones; more than 85% are singletons. This record belongs to a study of OX40 agonist ivuxolimab in advanced cancers. The CDR3 totals 15 residues. Germline CDR1 is MNHEY and CDR2 is SMNVEV (reference sequence). The V segment lost 4 bases and the J segment 4 bases; nucleotides outside the gene matches: 5. The chain recombines TRBV27 with TRBJ2-4; 9 bases map to TRBD1. This sequence originates from an adult with an advanced solid tumor such as melanoma, head and neck, liver or kidney cancer. This material consisted of CD4+ or CD8+ T cells sorted from blood, taken in a trial of the OX40 agonist ivuxolimab. CDR3 sequence reads: CASSYRTGEKNIQYF. The DNA for the CDR3 is TGTGCCAGCAGTTACAGGACAGGGGAGAAAAACATTCAGTACTTC.